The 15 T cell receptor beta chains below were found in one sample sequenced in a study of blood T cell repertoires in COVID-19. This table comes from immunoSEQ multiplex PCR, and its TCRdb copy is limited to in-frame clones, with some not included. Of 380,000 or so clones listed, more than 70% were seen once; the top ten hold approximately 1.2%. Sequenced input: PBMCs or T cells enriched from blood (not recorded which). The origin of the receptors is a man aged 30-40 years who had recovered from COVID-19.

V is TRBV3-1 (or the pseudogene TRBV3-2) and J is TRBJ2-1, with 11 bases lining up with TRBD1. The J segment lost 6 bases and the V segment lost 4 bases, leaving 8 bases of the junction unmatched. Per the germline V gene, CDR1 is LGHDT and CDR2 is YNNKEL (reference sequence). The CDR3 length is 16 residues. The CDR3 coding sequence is TGTGCCAGCAGCCCCATCAGGACAGGGGGCCTCAATGAGCAGTTCTTC. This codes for CASSPIRTGGLNEQFF.

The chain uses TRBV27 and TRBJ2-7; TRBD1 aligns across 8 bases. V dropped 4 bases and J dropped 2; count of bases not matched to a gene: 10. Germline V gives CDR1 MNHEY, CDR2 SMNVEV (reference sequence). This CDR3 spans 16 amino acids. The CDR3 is CASSSRGTGNPYEQYF. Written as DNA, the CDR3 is TGTGCCAGCAGTTCTCGAGGGACAGGAAACCCCTACGAGCAGTACTTC.

CDR3 nucleotide sequence: TGTGCCAGCAGGGGTGGGGGGGCCAACACAGATACGCAGTATTTT. Translated, it gives CASRGGGANTDTQYF. The gene calls are TRBV27 and TRBJ2-3, with a possible D match to TRBD2 (7 bases). V was clipped by 6 bases and J by 2 bases, with 15 bases between them. Germline-derived CDR1 and CDR2 are MNHEY and SMNVEV (reference sequence). The CDR3 has 15 amino acids.

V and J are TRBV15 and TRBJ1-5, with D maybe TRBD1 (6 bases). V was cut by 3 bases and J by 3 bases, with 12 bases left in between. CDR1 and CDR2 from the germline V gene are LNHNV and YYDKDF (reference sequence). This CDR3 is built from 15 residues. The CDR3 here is CATSSGTTNNQPQHF. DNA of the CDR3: TGTGCCACCAGCAGCGGGACAACGAACAATCAGCCCCAGCATTTT.

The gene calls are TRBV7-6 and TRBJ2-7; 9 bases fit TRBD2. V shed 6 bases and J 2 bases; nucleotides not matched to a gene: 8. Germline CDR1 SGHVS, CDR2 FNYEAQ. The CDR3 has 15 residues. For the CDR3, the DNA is TGTGCCAGCAGTCAGCAAGCGGGGGGCACCTACGAGCAGTACTTC. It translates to CASSQQAGGTYEQYF.

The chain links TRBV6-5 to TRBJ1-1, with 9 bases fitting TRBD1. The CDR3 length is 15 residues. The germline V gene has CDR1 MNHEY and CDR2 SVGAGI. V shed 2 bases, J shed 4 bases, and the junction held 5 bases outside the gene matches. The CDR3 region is CASSYAGQGITEAFF. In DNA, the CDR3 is TGTGCCAGCAGTTACGCGGGACAGGGAATCACTGAAGCTTTCTTT.

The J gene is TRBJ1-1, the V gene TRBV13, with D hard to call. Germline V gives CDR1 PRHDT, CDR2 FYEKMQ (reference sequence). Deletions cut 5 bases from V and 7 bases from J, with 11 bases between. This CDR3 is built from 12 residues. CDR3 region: CASSHVRYEAFF. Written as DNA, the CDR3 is TGTGCCAGCAGCCATGTGCGGTATGAAGCTTTCTTT.

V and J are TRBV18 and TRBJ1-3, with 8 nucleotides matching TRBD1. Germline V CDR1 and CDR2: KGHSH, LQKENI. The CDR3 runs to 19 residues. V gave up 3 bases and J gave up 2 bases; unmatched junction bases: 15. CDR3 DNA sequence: TGTGCCAGCTCACCCCGAGATTTGACAGGGGAGAGCGCTGGAAACACCATATATTTT. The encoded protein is CASSPRDLTGESAGNTIYF.

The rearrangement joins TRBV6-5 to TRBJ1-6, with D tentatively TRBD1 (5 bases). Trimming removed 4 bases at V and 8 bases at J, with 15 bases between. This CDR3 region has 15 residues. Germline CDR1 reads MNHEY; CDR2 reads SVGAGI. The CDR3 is CASSFAGFEDSPLHF. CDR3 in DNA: TGTGCCAGCAGTTTTGCAGGGTTTGAGGATTCACCCCTCCACTTT.

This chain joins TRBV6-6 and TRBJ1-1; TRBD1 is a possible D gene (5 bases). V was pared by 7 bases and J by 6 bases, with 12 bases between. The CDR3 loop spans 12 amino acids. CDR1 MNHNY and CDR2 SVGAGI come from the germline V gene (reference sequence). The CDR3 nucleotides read TGTGCCAGCAACAACGGGGGGGCTGAAGCTTTCTTT. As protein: CASNNGGAEAFF.

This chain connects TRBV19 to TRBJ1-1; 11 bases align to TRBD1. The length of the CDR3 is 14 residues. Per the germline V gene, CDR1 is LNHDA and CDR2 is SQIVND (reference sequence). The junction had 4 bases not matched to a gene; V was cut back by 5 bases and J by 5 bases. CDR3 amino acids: CASSLDRGQTEAFF. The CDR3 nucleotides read TGTGCCAGTAGTTTGGACAGGGGGCAAACTGAAGCTTTCTTT. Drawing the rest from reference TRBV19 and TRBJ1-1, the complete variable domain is DGGITQSPKYLFRKEGQNVTLSCEQNLNHDAMYWYRQDPGQGLRLIYYSQIVNDFQKGDIAEGYSVSREKKESFPLTVTSAQKNPTAFYLCASSLDRGQTEAFFGQGTRLTVV.

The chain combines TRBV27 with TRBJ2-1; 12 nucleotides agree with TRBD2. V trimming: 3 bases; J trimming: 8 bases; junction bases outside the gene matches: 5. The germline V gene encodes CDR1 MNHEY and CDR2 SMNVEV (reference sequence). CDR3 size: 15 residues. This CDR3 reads CASSLSLAGGHEQFF. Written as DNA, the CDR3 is TGTGCCAGCAGTTTGAGTCTAGCGGGGGGGCATGAGCAGTTCTTC.

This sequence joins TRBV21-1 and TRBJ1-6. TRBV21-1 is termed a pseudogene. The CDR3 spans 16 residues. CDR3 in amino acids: CASSKSGTFSNSPLHF. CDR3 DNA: TGTGCCAGCAGCAAGTCGGGGACTTTTTCTAATTCACCCCTCCACTTT.

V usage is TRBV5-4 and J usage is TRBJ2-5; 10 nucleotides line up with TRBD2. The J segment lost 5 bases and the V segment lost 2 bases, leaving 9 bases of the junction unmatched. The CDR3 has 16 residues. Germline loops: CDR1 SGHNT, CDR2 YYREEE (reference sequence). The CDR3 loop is CASSFPSSGGMETQYF. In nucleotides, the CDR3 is TGTGCCAGCAGCTTTCCGTCTAGCGGGGGAATGGAGACCCAGTACTTC.

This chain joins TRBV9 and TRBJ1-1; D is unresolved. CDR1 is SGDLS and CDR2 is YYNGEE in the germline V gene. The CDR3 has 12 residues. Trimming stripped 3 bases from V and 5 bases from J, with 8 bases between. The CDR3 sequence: CASSGGGTEAFF. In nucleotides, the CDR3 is TGTGCCAGCAGCGGCGGAGGGACTGAAGCTTTCTTT. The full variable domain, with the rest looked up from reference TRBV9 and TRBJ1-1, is DSGVTQTPKHLITATGQRVTLRCSPRSGDLSVYWYQQSLDQGLQFLIQYYNGEERAKGNILERFSAQQFPDLHSELNLSSLELGDSALYFCASSGGGTEAFFGQGTRLTVV.